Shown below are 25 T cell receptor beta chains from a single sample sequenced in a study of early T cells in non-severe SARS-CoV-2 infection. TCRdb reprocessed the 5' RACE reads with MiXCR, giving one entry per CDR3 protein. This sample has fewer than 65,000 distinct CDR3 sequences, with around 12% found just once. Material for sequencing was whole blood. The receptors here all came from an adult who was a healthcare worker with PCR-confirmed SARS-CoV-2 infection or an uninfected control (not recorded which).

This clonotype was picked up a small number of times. The CDR3 reads CASSRREINNQPQHF. In nucleotides, the CDR3 is TGTGCCAGCAGTCGCAGGGAAATTAACAATCAGCCCCAGCATTTT. The chain combines TRBV6-6 with TRBJ1-5; perhaps TRBD1 as D (5 bases). V shed 5 bases and J shed 3 bases, with 14 bases lying between them. The CDR3 is 15 residues long. From germline, CDR1 is MNHNY and CDR2 SVGAGI (reference sequence).

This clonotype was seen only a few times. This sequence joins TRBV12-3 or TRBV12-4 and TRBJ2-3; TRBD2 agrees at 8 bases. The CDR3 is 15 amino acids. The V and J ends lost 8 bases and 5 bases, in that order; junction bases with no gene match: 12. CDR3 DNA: TGTGCCAGCGGTTGGGGCCTAGCGGGTTTAGATACGCAGTATTTT. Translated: CASGWGLAGLDTQYF.

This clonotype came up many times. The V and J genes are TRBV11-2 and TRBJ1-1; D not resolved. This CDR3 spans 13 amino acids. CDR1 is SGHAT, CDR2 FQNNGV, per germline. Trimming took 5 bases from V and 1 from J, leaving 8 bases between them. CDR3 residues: CASSPRSNTEAFF. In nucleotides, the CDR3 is TGTGCCAGCAGCCCCAGGTCGAACACTGAAGCTTTCTTT.

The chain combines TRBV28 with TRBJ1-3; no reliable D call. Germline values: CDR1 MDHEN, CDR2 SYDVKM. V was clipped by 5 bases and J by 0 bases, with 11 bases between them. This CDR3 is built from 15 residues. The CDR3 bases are TGTGCCAGCAGTGAGGACCGATTCTCTGGAAACACCATATATTTT. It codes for CASSEDRFSGNTIYF.

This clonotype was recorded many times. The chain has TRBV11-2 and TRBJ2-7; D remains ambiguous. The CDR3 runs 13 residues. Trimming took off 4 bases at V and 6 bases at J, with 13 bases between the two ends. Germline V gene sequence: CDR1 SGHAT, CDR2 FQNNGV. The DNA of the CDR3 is TGTGCCAGCAGCTCCGTGCCCTGGGGCGAGCAGTACTTC. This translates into CASSSVPWGEQYF. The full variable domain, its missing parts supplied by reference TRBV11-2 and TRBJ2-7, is EAGVAQSPRYKIIEKRQSVAFWCNPISGHATLYWYQQILGQGPKLLIQFQNNGVVDDSQLPKDRFSAERLKGVDSTLKIQPAKLEDSAVYLCASSSVPWGEQYFGPGTRLTVT.

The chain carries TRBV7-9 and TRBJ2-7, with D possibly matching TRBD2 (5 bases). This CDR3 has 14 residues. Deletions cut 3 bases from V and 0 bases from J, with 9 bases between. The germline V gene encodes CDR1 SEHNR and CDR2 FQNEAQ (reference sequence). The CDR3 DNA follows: TGTGCCAGCAGCTTGACGGGAAGCTCCTACGAGCAGTACTTC. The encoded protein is CASSLTGSSYEQYF.

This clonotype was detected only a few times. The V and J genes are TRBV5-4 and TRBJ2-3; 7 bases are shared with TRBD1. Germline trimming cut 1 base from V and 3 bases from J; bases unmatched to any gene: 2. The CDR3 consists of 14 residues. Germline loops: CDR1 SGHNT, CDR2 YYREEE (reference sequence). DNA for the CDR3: TGTGCCAGCAGCTTGAAGGGGGCGACAGATACGCAGTATTTT. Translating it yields CASSLKGATDTQYF.

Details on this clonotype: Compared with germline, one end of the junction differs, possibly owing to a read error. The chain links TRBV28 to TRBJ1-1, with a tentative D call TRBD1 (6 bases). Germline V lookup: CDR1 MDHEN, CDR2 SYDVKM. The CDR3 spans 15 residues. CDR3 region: CASSKRGAPNTEVFF. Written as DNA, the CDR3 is TGTGCCAGCAGCAAACGGGGGGCCCCGAACACTGAAGTTTTCTTT.

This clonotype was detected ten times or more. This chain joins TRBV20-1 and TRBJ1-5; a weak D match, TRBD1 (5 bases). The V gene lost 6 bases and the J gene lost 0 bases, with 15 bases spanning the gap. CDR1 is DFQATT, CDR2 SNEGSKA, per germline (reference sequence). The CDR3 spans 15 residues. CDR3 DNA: TGCAGTGCAAAACCGGGGACGGGTAGCAATCAGCCCCAGCATTTT. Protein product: CSAKPGTGSNQPQHF.

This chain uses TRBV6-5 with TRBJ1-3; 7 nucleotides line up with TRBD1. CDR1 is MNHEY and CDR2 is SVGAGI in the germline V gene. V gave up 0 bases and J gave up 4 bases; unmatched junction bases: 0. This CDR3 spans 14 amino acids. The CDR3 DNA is TGTGCCAGCAGTTACTCGACAGGGGGAAACACCATATATTTT. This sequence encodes CASSYSTGGNTIYF.

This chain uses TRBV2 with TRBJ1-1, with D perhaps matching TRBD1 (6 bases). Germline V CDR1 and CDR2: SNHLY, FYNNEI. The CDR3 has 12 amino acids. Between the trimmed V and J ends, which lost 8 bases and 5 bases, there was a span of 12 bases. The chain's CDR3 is CASLQGGTEAFF. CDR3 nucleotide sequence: TGTGCCAGCCTTCAAGGGGGAACTGAAGCTTTCTTT. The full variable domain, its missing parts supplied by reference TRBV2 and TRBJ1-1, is EPEVTQTPSHQVTQMGQEVILRCVPISNHLYFYWYRQILGQKVEFLVSFYNNEISEKSEIFDDQFSVERPDGSNFTLKIRSTKLEDSAMYFCASLQGGTEAFFGQGTRLTVV.

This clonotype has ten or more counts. CDR3 in amino acids: CASSPGQGPSYEQYF. The DNA of the CDR3 is TGTGCCAGCAGCCCCGGACAGGGCCCGTCCTACGAGCAGTACTTC. This sequence joins TRBV7-8 and TRBJ2-7, with 8 positions matching TRBD1. The CDR3 loop spans 15 amino acids. Germline V gene sequence: CDR1 SGHVS, CDR2 FQNEAQ. Germline trimming cut 5 bases from V and 1 base from J; bases unmatched to any gene: 7.

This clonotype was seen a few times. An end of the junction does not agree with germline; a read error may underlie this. CDR3 nucleotide sequence: TGCGCCAGCAGCTTGAATGTCCGGAACACTGAAGTTTTCTTT. This translates into CASSLNVRNTEVFF. The chain has TRBV5-1 and TRBJ1-1; no clear D gene. CDR3 length: 14 residues. CDR1 SGHRS and CDR2 YFSETQ come from the germline V gene.

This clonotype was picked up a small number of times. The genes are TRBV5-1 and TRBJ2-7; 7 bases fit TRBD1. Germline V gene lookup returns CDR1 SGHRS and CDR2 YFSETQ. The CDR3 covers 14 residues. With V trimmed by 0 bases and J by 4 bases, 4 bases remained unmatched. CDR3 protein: CASSLGDSNYEQYF. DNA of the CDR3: TGCGCCAGCAGCTTGGGGGACAGTAATTACGAGCAGTACTTC. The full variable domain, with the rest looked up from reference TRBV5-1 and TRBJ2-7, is KAGVTQTPRYLIKTRGQQVTLSCSPISGHRSVSWYQQTPGQGLQFLFEYFSETQRNKGNFPGRFSGRQFSNSRSEMNVSTLELGDSALYLCASSLGDSNYEQYFGPGTRLTVT.

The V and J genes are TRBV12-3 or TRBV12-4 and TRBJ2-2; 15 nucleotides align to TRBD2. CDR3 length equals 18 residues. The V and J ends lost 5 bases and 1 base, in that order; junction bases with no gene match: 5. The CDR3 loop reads CASSPGLAGGLNTGELFF. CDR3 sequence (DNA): TGTGCCAGCAGTCCGGGACTAGCGGGGGGACTGAACACCGGGGAGCTGTTTTTT.

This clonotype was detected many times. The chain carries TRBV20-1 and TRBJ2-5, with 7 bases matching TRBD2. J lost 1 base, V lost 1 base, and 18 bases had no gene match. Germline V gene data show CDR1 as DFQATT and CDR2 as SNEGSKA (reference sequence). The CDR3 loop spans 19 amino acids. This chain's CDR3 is CSARAYGPTSLIAQETQYF. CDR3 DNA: TGCAGTGCTAGAGCTTACGGGCCGACTAGCCTCATCGCCCAAGAGACCCAGTACTTC.

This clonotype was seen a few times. CDR3 region: CSATGPVEKLFF. CDR3 in DNA: TGCAGTGCTACCGGGCCGGTTGAAAAACTGTTTTTT. The V call is TRBV20-1, the J call TRBJ1-4; no reliable D call. The CDR3 loop spans 12 amino acids. Germline V gene lookup returns CDR1 DFQATT and CDR2 SNEGSKA (reference sequence). Trimming left V 4 bases short and J 7 bases short, with 10 bases between.

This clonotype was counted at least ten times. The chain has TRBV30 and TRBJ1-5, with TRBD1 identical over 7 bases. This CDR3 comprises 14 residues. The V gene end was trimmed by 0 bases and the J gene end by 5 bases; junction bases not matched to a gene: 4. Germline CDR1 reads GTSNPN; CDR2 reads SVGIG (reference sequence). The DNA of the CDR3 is TGTGCCTGGAGTGTCGGACAGGACCATCAGCCCCAGCATTTT. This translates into CAWSVGQDHQPQHF.

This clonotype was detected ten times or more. The CDR3 loop reads CASSLSGSRNSPLHF. CDR3 nucleotides: TGCGCCAGCAGCTTGTCAGGGAGTCGTAATTCACCCCTCCACTTT. The V gene is TRBV5-1, the J gene TRBJ1-6, with D possibly being TRBD1 (5 bases). The CDR3 length is 15 residues. V shed 1 base and J shed 6 bases, with 11 bases lying between them. The germline CDR1 and CDR2 sequences are SGHRS and YFSETQ.

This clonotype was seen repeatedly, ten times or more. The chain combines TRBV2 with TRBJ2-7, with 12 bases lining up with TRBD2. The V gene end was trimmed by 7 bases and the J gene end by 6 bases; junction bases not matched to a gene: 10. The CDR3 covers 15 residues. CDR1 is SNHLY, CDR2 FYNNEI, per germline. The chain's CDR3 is CASNGLAGSQGEQYF. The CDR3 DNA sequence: TGTGCCAGCAACGGACTAGCGGGGTCTCAAGGCGAGCAGTACTTC.

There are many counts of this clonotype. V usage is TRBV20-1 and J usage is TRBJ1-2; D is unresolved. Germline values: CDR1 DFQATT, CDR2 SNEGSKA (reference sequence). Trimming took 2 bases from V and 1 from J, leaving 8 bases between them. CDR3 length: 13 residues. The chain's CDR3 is CSARQALNYGYTF. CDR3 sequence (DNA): TGCAGTGCTAGACAGGCACTTAACTATGGCTACACCTTC.

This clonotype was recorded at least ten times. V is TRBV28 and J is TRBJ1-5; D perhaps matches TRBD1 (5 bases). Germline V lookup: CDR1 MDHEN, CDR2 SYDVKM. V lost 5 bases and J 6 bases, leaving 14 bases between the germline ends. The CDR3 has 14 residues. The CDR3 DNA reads TGTGCCAGCAGTCAGGGACGGCCGTTTCAGCCCCAGCATTTT. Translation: CASSQGRPFQPQHF.

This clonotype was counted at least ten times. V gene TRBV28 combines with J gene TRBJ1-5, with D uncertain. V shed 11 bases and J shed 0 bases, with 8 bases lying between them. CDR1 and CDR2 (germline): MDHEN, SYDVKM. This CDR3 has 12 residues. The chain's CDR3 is CASTVSNQPQHF. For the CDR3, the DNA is TGTGCCTCAACGGTTAGCAATCAGCCCCAGCATTTT.

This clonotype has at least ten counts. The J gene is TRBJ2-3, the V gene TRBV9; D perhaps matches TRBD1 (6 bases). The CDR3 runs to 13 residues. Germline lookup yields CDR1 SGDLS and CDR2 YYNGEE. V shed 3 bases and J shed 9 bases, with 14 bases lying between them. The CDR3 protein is CASSGHREGTQYF. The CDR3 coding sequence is TGTGCCAGCAGCGGACACAGGGAAGGCACGCAGTATTTT.

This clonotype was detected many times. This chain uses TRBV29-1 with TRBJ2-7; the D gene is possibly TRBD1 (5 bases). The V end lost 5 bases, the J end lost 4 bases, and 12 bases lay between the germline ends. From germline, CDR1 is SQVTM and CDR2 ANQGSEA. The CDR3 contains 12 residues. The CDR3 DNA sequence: TGCAGCGTTTCTGACAGCCCGTACGAGCAGTACTTC. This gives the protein CSVSDSPYEQYF.